This TCR beta chain was documented in a study of blood T cell repertoires in COVID-19. Study context: COVID-19 samples, acute and convalescent, were from the United States, Italy and Spain. Sample material is recorded as cDNA or gDNA derived from T cells, B-cell-depleted T cells, or PBMCs.

Germline V gives CDR1 LGHDT, CDR2 YNNKEL (reference sequence). The V end lost 0 bases, the J end lost 2 bases, and 11 bases lay between the germline ends. This CDR3 spans 16 amino acids. In the study's own analysis: Estimation of nucleated cell counts relied on the amplification of reference gene primers. Assay: immunoSEQ multiplex PCR; the TCRdb copy retains only in-frame clones and omits some. The V and J calls and clone size were taken over from that table, and D and trimming were inferred from the DNA. The table has about 270,000 clones, roughly 90% seen once. The chain links TRBV3-1 (or the pseudogene TRBV3-2) to TRBJ1-5, with unresolved D. The sequence came from a man aged 60 to 69 who had recovered from COVID-19. The sequenced material came from peripheral blood. The CDR3 loop reads CASSQEPLGGNQPQHF. The CDR3 DNA is TGTGCCAGCAGCCAAGAACCCCTCGGGGGCAATCAGCCCCAGCATTTT.